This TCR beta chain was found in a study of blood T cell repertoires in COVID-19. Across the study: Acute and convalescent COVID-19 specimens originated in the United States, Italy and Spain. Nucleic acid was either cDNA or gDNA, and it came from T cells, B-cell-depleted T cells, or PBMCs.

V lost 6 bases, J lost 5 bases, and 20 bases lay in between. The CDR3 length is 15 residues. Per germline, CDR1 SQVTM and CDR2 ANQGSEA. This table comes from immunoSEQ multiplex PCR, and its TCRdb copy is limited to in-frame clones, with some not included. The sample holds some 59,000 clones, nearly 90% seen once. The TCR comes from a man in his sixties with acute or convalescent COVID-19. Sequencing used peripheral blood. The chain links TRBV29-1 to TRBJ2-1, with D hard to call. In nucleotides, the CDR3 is TGCAGCGTAGTACTACGAATTCTGATAAACAATGAGCAGTTCTTC. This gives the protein CSVVLRILINNEQFF.